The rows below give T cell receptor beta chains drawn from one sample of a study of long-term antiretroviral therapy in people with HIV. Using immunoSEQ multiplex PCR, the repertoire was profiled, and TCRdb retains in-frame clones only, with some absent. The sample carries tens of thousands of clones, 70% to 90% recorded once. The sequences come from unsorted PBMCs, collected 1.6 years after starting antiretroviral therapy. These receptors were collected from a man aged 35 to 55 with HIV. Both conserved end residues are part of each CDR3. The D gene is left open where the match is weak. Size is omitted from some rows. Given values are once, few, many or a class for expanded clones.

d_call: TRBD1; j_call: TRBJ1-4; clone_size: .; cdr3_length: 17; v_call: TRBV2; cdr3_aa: CASSAAQGARGNEKLFF; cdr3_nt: TGTGCCAGCAGCGCAGCGCAGGGGGCGCGGGGTAATGAAAAACTGTTTTTT
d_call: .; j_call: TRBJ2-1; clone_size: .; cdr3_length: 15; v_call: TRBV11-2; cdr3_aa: CASSLVASSYNEQFF; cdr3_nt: TGTGCCAGCAGCTTAGTCGCTAGCAGTTACAATGAGCAGTTCTTC
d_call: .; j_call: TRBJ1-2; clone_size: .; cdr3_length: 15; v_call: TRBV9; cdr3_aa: CASSPTNDRYYGYTF; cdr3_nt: TGTGCCAGCAGCCCGACAAACGACAGATACTATGGCTACACCTTC
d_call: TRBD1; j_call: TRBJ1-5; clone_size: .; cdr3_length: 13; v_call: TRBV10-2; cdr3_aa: CAIATGQAQPQHF; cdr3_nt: TGCGCCATCGCGACAGGGCAGGCTCAGCCCCAGCATTTT
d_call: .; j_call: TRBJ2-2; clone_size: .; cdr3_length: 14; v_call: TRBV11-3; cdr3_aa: CASSFGAATGELFF; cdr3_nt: TGTGCCAGCAGCTTCGGAGCGGCCACCGGGGAGCTGTTTTTT
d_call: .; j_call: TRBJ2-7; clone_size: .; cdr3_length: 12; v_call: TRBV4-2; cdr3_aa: CASSPGNYEQYF; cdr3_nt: TGTGCCAGCAGCCCCGGGAACTACGAGCAGTACTTC
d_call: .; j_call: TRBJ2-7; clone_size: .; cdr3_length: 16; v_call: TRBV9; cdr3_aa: CASSRGQGRIIYEQYF; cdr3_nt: TGTGCCAGCAGCCGGGGGCAGGGGCGAATAATCTACGAGCAGTACTTC
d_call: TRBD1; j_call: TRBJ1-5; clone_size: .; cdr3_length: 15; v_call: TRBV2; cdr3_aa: CASKKDRGGNQPQHF; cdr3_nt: TGTGCCAGCAAAAAAGACAGGGGTGGCAATCAGCCCCAGCATTTT
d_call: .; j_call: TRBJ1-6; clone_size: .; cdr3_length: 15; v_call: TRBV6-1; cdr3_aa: CASSEKGRDGRPLHF; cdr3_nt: TGTGCCAGCAGTGAAAAGGGCAGGGACGGGAGGCCCCTCCACTTT
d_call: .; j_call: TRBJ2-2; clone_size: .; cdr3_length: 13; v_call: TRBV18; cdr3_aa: CASSPTITGELFF; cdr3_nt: TGTGCCAGCTCACCAACTATCACCGGGGAGCTGTTTTTT
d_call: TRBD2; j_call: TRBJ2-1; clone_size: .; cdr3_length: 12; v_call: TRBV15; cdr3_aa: CATSISGNEQFF; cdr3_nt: TGTGCCACCAGCATTAGCGGGAATGAGCAGTTCTTC
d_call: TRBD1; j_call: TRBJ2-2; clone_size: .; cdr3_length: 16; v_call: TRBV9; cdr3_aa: CASSVTEYRGTGELFF; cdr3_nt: TGTGCCAGCAGCGTAACCGAATACAGGGGCACCGGGGAGCTGTTTTTT
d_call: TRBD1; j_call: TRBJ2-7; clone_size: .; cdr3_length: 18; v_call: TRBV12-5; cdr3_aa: CASGYPPPGQGAPYEQYF; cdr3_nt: TGTGCTAGTGGCTATCCCCCTCCGGGACAGGGGGCCCCCTACGAGCAGTACTTC
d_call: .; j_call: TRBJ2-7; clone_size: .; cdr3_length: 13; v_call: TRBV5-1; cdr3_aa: CASSLAGTDEQYF; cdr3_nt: TGCGCCAGCAGCCTCGCGGGGACCGACGAGCAGTACTTC
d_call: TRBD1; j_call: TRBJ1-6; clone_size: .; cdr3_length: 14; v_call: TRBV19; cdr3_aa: CASSDRVGNSPLHF; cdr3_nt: TGTGCCAGTAGTGACAGGGTTGGAAATTCACCCCTCCACTTT
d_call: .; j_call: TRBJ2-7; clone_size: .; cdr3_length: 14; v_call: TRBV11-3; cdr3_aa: CASSLDPRRREQYF; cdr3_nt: TGTGCCAGCAGCTTAGACCCTAGAAGGAGGGAGCAGTACTTC
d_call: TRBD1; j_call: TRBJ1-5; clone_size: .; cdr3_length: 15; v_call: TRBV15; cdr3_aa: CATSSETGGYQPQHF; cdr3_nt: TGTGCCACCAGCAGTGAAACAGGGGGCTATCAGCCCCAGCATTTT
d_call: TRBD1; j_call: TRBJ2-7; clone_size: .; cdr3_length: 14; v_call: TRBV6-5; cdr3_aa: CASSYGQGADEQYF; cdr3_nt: TGTGCCAGCAGTTATGGACAGGGGGCGGACGAGCAGTACTTC
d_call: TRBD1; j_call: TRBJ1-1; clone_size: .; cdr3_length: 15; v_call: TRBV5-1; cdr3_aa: CASSSRQGSNTEAFF; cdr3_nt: TGCGCCAGCAGCTCGCGACAGGGGTCGAACACTGAAGCTTTCTTT
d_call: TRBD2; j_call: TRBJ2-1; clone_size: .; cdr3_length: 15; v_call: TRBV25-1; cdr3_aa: CASSSAGASYNEQFF; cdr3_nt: TGTGCCAGCAGTTCGGCGGGAGCATCGTACAATGAGCAGTTCTTC
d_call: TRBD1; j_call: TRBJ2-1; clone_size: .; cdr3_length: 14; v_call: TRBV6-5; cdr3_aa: CASSAWTGGHEQFF; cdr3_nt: TGTGCCAGCAGTGCTTGGACAGGGGGCCATGAGCAGTTCTTC
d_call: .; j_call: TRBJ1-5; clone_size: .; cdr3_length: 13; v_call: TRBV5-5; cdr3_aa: CASSPDRNQPQHF; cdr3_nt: TGTGCCAGCAGCCCGGACAGAAATCAGCCCCAGCATTTT
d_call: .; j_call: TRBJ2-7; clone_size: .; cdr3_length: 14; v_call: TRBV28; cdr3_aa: CASSSRDGFYEQYF; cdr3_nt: TGTGCCAGCAGTTCCCGGGACGGATTCTACGAGCAGTACTTC
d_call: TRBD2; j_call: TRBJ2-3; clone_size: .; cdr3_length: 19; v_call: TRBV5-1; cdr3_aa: CASSLDGGPAGRATDTQYF; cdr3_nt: TGCGCCAGCAGCTTGGATGGTGGGCCGGCCGGGAGGGCCACAGATACGCAGTATTTT
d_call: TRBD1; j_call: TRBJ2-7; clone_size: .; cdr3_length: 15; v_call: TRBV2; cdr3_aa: CASSGTGTSSYEQYF; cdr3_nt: TGTGCCAGCAGTGGGACAGGTACCAGCTCCTACGAGCAGTACTTC
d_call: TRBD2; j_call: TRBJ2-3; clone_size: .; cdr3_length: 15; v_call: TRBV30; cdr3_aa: CASDSSGSSTDTQYF; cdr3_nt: TGTGCCTCGGATTCTAGCGGATCTAGCACAGATACGCAGTATTTT
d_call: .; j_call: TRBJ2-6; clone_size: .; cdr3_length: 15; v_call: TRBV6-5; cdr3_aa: CASKTGSSGANVLTF; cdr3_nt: TGTGCCAGCAAGACAGGAAGCTCTGGGGCCAACGTCCTGACTTTC
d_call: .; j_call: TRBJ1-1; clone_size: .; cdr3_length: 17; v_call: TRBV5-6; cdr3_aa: CASSSPRYAPHNTEAFF; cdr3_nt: TGTGCCAGCAGCTCGCCTCGGTACGCCCCCCACAACACTGAAGCTTTCTTT
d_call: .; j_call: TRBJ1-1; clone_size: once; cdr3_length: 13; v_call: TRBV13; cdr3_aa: CASSLAVGTEAFF; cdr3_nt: TGTGCCAGCAGCTTAGCGGTGGGCACTGAAGCTTTCTTT
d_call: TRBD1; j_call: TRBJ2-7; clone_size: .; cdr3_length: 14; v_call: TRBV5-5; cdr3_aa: CASSLDDRGYEQYF; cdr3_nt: TGTGCCAGCAGCTTGGACGACAGGGGTTACGAGCAGTACTTC
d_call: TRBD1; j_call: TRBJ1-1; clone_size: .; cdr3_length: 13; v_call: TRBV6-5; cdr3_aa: CASTTGQSPRAFF; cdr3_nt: TGTGCCAGCACCACGGGACAGTCCCCAAGAGCTTTCTTT
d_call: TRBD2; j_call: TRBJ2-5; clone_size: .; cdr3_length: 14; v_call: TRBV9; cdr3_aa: CASSVGNGGETQYF; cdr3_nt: TGTGCCAGCAGCGTAGGGAACGGGGGGGAGACCCAGTACTTC
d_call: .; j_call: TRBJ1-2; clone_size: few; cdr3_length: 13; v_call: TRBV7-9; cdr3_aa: CASTTGQNYGYTF; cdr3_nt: TGTGCCAGCACCACAGGGCAGAACTATGGCTACACCTTC
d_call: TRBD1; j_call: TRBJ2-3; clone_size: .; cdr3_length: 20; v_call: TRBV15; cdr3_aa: CATSATIKQGDLTSTDTQYF; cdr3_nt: TGTGCCACCAGCGCTACTATTAAACAGGGGGACCTTACTAGCACAGATACGCAGTATTTT
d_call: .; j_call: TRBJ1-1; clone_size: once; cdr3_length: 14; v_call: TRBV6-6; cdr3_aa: CASRLERANTEAFF; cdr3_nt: TGTGCCAGCAGGCTAGAGCGAGCGAACACTGAAGCTTTCTTT
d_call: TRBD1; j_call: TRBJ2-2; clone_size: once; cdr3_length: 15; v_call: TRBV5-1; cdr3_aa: CASSETGWVTGELFF; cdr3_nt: TGCGCCAGCAGCGAGACAGGGTGGGTTACCGGGGAGCTGTTTTTT
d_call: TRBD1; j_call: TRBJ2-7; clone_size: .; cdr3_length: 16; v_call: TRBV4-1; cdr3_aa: CASSQDTGTGSYEQYF; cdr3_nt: TGCGCCAGCAGCCAAGATACAGGGACAGGGAGCTACGAGCAGTACTTC
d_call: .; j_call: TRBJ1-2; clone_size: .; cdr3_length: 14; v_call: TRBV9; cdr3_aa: CASSVDPDDYGYTF; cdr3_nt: TGTGCCAGCAGCGTAGACCCGGACGACTATGGCTACACCTTC
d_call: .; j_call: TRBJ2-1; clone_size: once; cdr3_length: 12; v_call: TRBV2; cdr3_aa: CASSTYRYEQFF; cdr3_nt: TGTGCCAGCAGTACCTACAGATATGAGCAGTTCTTC
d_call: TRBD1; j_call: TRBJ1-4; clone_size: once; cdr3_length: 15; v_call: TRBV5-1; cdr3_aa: CASSRDREPNEKLFF; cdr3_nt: TGCGCCAGCAGCAGAGACAGGGAGCCTAATGAAAAACTGTTTTTT
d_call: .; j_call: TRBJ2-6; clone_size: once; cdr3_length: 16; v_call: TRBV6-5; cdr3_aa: CASSYRGFSGANVLTF; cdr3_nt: TGTGCCAGCAGTTATAGGGGCTTCTCTGGGGCCAACGTCCTGACTTTC
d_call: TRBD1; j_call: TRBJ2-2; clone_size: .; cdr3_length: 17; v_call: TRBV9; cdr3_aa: CASSATDRAEYTGELFF; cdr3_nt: TGTGCCAGCAGCGCGACGGACAGGGCAGAGTACACCGGGGAGCTGTTTTTT
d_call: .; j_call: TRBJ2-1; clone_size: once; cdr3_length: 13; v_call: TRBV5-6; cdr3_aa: CASSFGLRDEQFF; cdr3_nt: TGTGCCAGCAGCTTCGGGCTGCGCGATGAGCAGTTCTTC
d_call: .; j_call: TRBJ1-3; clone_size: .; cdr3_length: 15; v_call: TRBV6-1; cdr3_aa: CASSMGPFSGNTIYF; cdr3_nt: TGTGCCAGCAGTATGGGGCCTTTCTCTGGAAACACCATATATTTT